The present T cell receptor (beta chain) was sequenced within a study of cytomegalovirus exposure and HLA in healthy donors. At the level of the study: Unique TCR beta sequences numbering around 110 million came from approximately 180 million T cells in an earlier analysis. Study-wide results and caveats: One cluster of highly shared sequence variants probably arose as a sequencing artifact. Later findings reportedly placed an Asian-associated ancestry cluster below the roughly 690-donor mean for N-insertions. In terms of immune exposure information, only CMV serostatus was available.

As for this clone: Antigen unknown.

The germline CDR1 and CDR2 sequences are SGHRS and YFSETQ. V was pared by 0 bases and J by 0 bases, with 5 bases of the junction left unmatched. This CDR3 spans 16 amino acids. Both 60 Vbeta primers and 13 Jbeta primers went into the PCR. Produced via immunoSEQ multiplex PCR; TCRdb's table is partial and in-frame only. The sample table includes about 170,000 clones. V is TRBV5-1 and J is TRBJ1-1; 7 nucleotides match TRBD1. Input material: PBMCs. The TCR was taken from an older woman in good health and CMV-seronegative. CDR3 in amino acids: CASSLAGGIMNTEAFF. CDR3 coding DNA: TGCGCCAGCAGCTTGGCAGGGGGGATCATGAACACTGAAGCTTTCTTT. The variable domain in full, with the rest retrieved from reference TRBV5-1 and TRBJ1-1, is KAGVTQTPRYLIKTRGQQVTLSCSPISGHRSVSWYQQTPGQGLQFLFEYFSETQRNKGNFPGRFSGRQFSNSRSEMNVSTLELGDSALYLCASSLAGGIMNTEAFFGQGTRLTVV.